One sample yielded the 12 T cell receptor beta chains listed below, sequenced in a study of CD8+ T cells in alopecia areata. It was cDNA, reverse transcribed from extracted RNA, that served as the sequencing template. Measured with immunoSEQ multiplex PCR; TCRdb has only the in-frame clones, and not every one. The repertoire holds around 140,000 clones, with over 70% as singletons. Specimen: CD8+ T cells sorted from blood, collected at week 0. The receptor source for this set is a human donor with alopecia areata.

The V gene is TRBV11-2, the J gene TRBJ2-7; no firm D call. Germline V gene lookup returns CDR1 SGHAT and CDR2 FQNNGV. Trimming took off 3 bases at V and 3 bases at J, with 6 bases between the two ends. There are 12 residues in the CDR3. CDR3 sequence: CASSFDNYEQYF. The CDR3 DNA follows: TGTGCCAGCAGCTTCGACAACTACGAGCAGTACTTC. The variable domain in full, completed from reference TRBV11-2 and TRBJ2-7, reads EAGVAQSPRYKIIEKRQSVAFWCNPISGHATLYWYQQILGQGPKLLIQFQNNGVVDDSQLPKDRFSAERLKGVDSTLKIQPAKLEDSAVYLCASSFDNYEQYFGPGTRLTVT.

The rearrangement uses TRBV12-5 and TRBJ1-5; D not certain. The V gene lost 4 bases and the J gene lost 5 bases, with 18 bases spanning the gap. Germline V CDR1 and CDR2: LGHNT, FRNRAP. The CDR3 sequence is 16 residues long. The CDR3 DNA reads as TGTGCTAGTGGTTACCGTGAGGGCCTTCAAGATCAGCCCCAGCATTTT. Encoded protein: CASGYREGLQDQPQHF.

This chain connects TRBV7-8 to TRBJ2-7, with 10 bases that match TRBD1. CDR1 and CDR2 from the germline V gene are SGHVS and FQNEAQ. This CDR3 is 14 amino acids long. The V gene end was trimmed by 5 bases and the J gene end by 5 bases; junction bases not matched to a gene: 6. CDR3 nucleotides: TGTGCCAGCAGCGTGCAGACAGGGGGCGACGAGCAGTACTTC. This translates into CASSVQTGGDEQYF.

Comments on this clone: Different DNA sequences within this sample yield the same CDR3. The chain couples TRBV5-1 to TRBJ2-7; 7 nucleotides align to TRBD1. The CDR3 runs to 14 residues. Germline values: CDR1 SGHRS, CDR2 YFSETQ. V shed 2 bases, J shed 1 base, and the junction held 3 bases outside the gene matches. In nucleotides, the CDR3 is TGCGCCAGCAGCTTTAGACAGGGTTCCTACGAGCAGTACTTC. Encoded protein: CASSFRQGSYEQYF.

The genes are TRBV27 and TRBJ1-1; weak D call: TRBD1 (6 bases). The germline V gene encodes CDR1 MNHEY and CDR2 SMNVEV (reference sequence). This CDR3 has 14 residues. Trimming took off 4 bases at V and 11 bases at J, with 20 bases between the two ends. Written as DNA, the CDR3 is TGTGCCAGCAGTTCGACAGGTTACCTACTCGAGGCTTTCTTT. Translating gives CASSSTGYLLEAFF.

The chain is built from TRBV5-1 and TRBJ2-5, with 10 bases matching TRBD1. This CDR3 has 15 amino acids. Germline V CDR1 and CDR2: SGHRS, YFSETQ. V shed 4 bases and J 0 bases; nucleotides not matched to a gene: 3. The CDR3 loop reads CASSAGTGDQETQYF. CDR3 bases: TGCGCCAGCAGCGCCGGGACAGGGGACCAAGAGACCCAGTACTTC.

This clone was seen more than once but under ten times. The chain carries TRBV29-1 and TRBJ2-1, with 8 bases fitting TRBD2. The CDR3 has 17 amino acids. The trim removed 2 bases at V and 0 bases at J, leaving 9 bases unmatched. CDR1 is SQVTM, CDR2 ANQGSEA, per germline. The CDR3 is CSVEYPWTSSSYNEQFF. CDR3 DNA sequence: TGCAGCGTTGAATATCCCTGGACTAGCAGCTCCTACAATGAGCAGTTCTTC.

The CDR3 DNA sequence: TGTGCCAGCAGTTCAACAGGCCCGGCTAATGAAAAACTGTTTTTT. Protein: CASSSTGPANEKLFF. V is TRBV6-6 and J is TRBJ1-4, with D perhaps matching TRBD1 (5 bases). Germline loops: CDR1 MNHNY, CDR2 SVGAGI (reference sequence). Trimming left V 4 bases short and J 3 bases short, with 12 bases between. CDR3 length equals 15 residues.

The J gene is TRBJ1-4, the V gene TRBV7-9; 8 nucleotides agree with TRBD1. Per the germline V gene, CDR1 is SEHNR and CDR2 is FQNEAQ (reference sequence). V gave up 7 bases and J gave up 4 bases; unmatched junction bases: 8. This CDR3 is built from 15 residues. The CDR3 region is CASTTKQGGNEKLFF. The DNA for the CDR3 is TGTGCCAGCACCACCAAACAGGGGGGTAATGAAAAACTGTTTTTT.

The gene calls are TRBV11-2 and TRBJ2-1; D might be TRBD1 or TRBD2, each matching 6 bases. V shed 5 bases and J shed 8 bases, with 7 bases lying between them. The CDR3 sequence is 11 residues long. Germline assignment: CDR1 SGHAT and CDR2 FQNNGV. The CDR3 coding sequence is TGTGCCAGCAGCCGGGGGCATGAGCAGTTCTTC. Translation gives CASSRGHEQFF.

This rearrangement joins TRBV6-5 to TRBJ2-1; D is undetermined. The V end lost 2 bases, the J end lost 6 bases, and 8 bases lay between the germline ends. This CDR3 spans 13 amino acids. Germline values: CDR1 MNHEY, CDR2 SVGAGI. CDR3 residues: CASSYTNFNEQFF. The CDR3 bases are TGTGCCAGCAGTTACACCAACTTCAATGAGCAGTTCTTC.

This chain connects TRBV5-1 to TRBJ2-1; the match to TRBD2 covers 9 bases. From germline, CDR1 is SGHRS and CDR2 YFSETQ. Germline trimming cut 4 bases from V and 7 bases from J; bases unmatched to any gene: 12. The CDR3 is made up of 16 amino acids. CDR3 sequence: CASSLAGTSFGNEQFF. CDR3 coding DNA: TGCGCCAGCAGCCTCGCCGGGACTAGCTTTGGAAATGAGCAGTTCTTC.